Below are 28 T cell receptor beta chains sequenced from a single sample in a study of shared clonotypes between healthy human individuals. Using immunoSEQ multiplex PCR, the repertoire was profiled, and TCRdb retains in-frame clones only, with some absent. The sample has 2 million to 3 million clones, just over 90% seen once. Sequencing was done on a sample of naive CD4+ T cells sorted from blood. Subset here: CD45RA+ positively selected. Receptor source: a man in his late teens or twenties in good health.

The CDR3 spells CASSLRDRVSTEAFF. The CDR3 DNA reads as TGTGCCAGCAGCTTGAGGGACAGGGTATCCACTGAAGCTTTCTTT. V gene TRBV7-9 combines with J gene TRBJ1-1, with 9 nucleotides matching TRBD1. With 3 bases clipped from V and 4 bases from J, the junction kept 6 bases outside the gene matches. Germline V gene lookup returns CDR1 SEHNR and CDR2 FQNEAQ (reference sequence). The CDR3 consists of 15 residues.

This clone was found once. The genes are TRBV2 and TRBJ1-5; possibly TRBD1 for D (5 bases). V was trimmed by 7 bases and J by 3 bases, leaving 10 bases between them. CDR3 length equals 13 residues. The germline CDR1 and CDR2 sequences are SNHLY and FYNNEI. CDR3 bases: TGTGCCAGCACTCGGGACGACAATCAGCCCCAGCATTTT. This gives the protein CASTRDDNQPQHF.

V and J are TRBV25-1 and TRBJ1-2; D gene ambiguous. Deletions cut 7 bases from V and 8 bases from J, with 14 bases between. CDR1 is MGHDK and CDR2 is SYGVNS in the germline V gene. This CDR3 region has 12 residues. The CDR3 DNA sequence: TGTGCCAGCACTTACGGTGAGGGAGGCTACACCTTC. It yields the protein CASTYGEGGYTF.

CDR3 protein: CASTKTRDRGEKLFF. CDR3 coding DNA: TGTGCCAGCACCAAAACCCGGGACAGGGGCGAAAAACTGTTTTTT. The J gene is TRBJ1-4, the V gene TRBV7-4; 10 positions match TRBD1. The CDR3 contains 15 residues. Germline trimming cut 7 bases from V and 8 bases from J; bases unmatched to any gene: 10. Germline CDR1 and CDR2: SGHVT and SQSDAQ.

V usage is TRBV5-1 and J usage is TRBJ1-5, with D uncertain. CDR1 is SGHRS and CDR2 is YFSETQ in the germline V gene. The CDR3 is 15 residues long. Deletions cut 4 bases from V and 2 bases from J, with 13 bases between. The CDR3 loop is CASSPEHPGNQPQHF. CDR3 DNA sequence: TGCGCCAGCAGCCCCGAACATCCCGGCAATCAGCCCCAGCATTTT.

To note about this clone: Other DNA sequences in this sample translate to the same CDR3. The chain uses TRBV18 and TRBJ2-7; 7 bases line up with TRBD1. Germline lookup yields CDR1 KGHSH and CDR2 LQKENI. This CDR3 contains 14 residues. J lost 0 bases, V lost 6 bases, and 5 bases had no gene match. CDR3 region: CASSPGTASYEQYF. Here the CDR3 DNA reads TGTGCCAGCTCGCCCGGGACAGCCTCCTACGAGCAGTACTTC.

The rearrangement links TRBV27 to TRBJ2-7, with 9 bases identical to TRBD2. This CDR3 has 15 residues. Trimming took 3 bases from V and 0 from J; bases not matched to a gene: 3. Germline values: CDR1 MNHEY, CDR2 SMNVEV (reference sequence). CDR3 DNA: TGTGCCAGCAGTTTGGCGGGAGGGGGCTCCTACGAGCAGTACTTC. This encodes CASSLAGGGSYEQYF.

The chain combines TRBV7-9 with TRBJ2-5; D is unclear. V lost 3 bases and J 5 bases, leaving 13 bases between the germline ends. The CDR3 runs 14 residues. CDR1 SEHNR and CDR2 FQNEAQ come from the germline V gene (reference sequence). The CDR3 sequence is CASSFRTDTETQYF. In DNA, the CDR3 is TGTGCCAGCAGCTTTCGGACGGATACGGAGACCCAGTACTTC.

For this clone: Within the sample, other DNA sequences also encode this same CDR3. The chain has TRBV25-1 and TRBJ2-3; D assignment may be TRBD1 or TRBD2 (6 bases each). Trimming pared 1 base from V and 1 base from J, leaving 9 bases between. Germline loops: CDR1 MGHDK, CDR2 SYGVNS. The CDR3 extends over 15 amino acids. CDR3 residues: CASSEFRGGTDTQYF. Here the CDR3 DNA reads TGTGCCAGCAGTGAATTTAGGGGGGGCACAGATACGCAGTATTTT.

In this sample, this clone turned up once. V is TRBV6-6 and J is TRBJ1-5; perhaps TRBD1 as D (6 bases). The V end was cut by 1 base, the J end by 1 base, with 11 bases between. The CDR3 totals 16 residues. Germline CDR1 MNHNY, CDR2 SVGAGI (reference sequence). CDR3 DNA: TGTGCCAGCAGTTACTTGGCCGGGGGCAGCAATCAGCCCCAGCATTTT. The encoded protein is CASSYLAGGSNQPQHF.

The genes are TRBV28 and TRBJ2-1; no definite D call. V lost 5 bases and J lost 3, with 5 bases in between. The CDR3 length is 12 residues. Germline assignment: CDR1 MDHEN and CDR2 SYDVKM. DNA for the CDR3: TGTGCCAGCAGTAGAATCTACAATGAGCAGTTCTTC. This encodes CASSRIYNEQFF. Full variable domain (missing parts from reference TRBV28 and TRBJ2-1): DVKVTQSSRYLVKRTGEKVFLECVQDMDHENMFWYRQDPGLGLRLIYFSYDVKMKEKGDIPEGYSVSREKKERFSLILESASTNQTSMYLCASSRIYNEQFFGPGTRLTVL.

CDR3 nucleotides: TGTGCCAGCAGGATATACCAAGAGACCCAGTACTTC. Translated: CASRIYQETQYF. This chain links TRBV2 with TRBJ2-5; D uncertain. The germline CDR1 and CDR2 sequences are SNHLY and FYNNEI. CDR3 length: 12 amino acids. The V end was cut by 6 bases, the J end by 0 bases, with 5 bases between.

The chain couples TRBV5-1 to TRBJ2-1, with a possible D match to TRBD2 (5 bases). The germline CDR1 and CDR2 sequences are SGHRS and YFSETQ. The CDR3 has 12 residues. Trimming cost V 4 bases and J 9 bases, with 11 bases left between them. This chain's CDR3 is CASSVGSFEQFF. The CDR3 bases are TGCGCCAGCAGCGTAGGGAGTTTTGAGCAGTTCTTC.

V is TRBV7-8 and J is TRBJ2-3; D possibly matches TRBD1 or TRBD2 (5 bases each). Germline assignment: CDR1 SGHVS and CDR2 FQNEAQ. The CDR3 contains 13 residues. Deletions cut 5 bases from V and 8 bases from J, with 14 bases between. Here the CDR3 reads CASSPGTDATQYF. The DNA for the CDR3 is TGTGCCAGCAGCCCAGGGACCGATGCTACGCAGTATTTT.

The chain uses TRBV10-2 and TRBJ2-5; tentative D call: TRBD2 (6 bases). This CDR3 spans 12 amino acids. Per the germline V gene, CDR1 is WSHSY and CDR2 is SAAADI. V lost 4 bases, J lost 10 bases, and 13 bases lay in between. CDR3 sequence reads: CASSARLGSQYF. In DNA form, the CDR3 reads TGCGCCAGCAGTGCGAGACTAGGGAGCCAGTACTTC.

The V gene is TRBV28, the J gene TRBJ1-6; 11 bases fit TRBD1. This CDR3 has 15 residues. CDR1 MDHEN and CDR2 SYDVKM come from the germline V gene. J lost 8 bases, V lost 4 bases, and 4 bases had no gene match. The CDR3 loop is CASSSPGQGDSPLHF. CDR3 in DNA: TGTGCCAGCAGTTCCCCGGGACAGGGGGATTCACCCCTCCACTTT.

This clone was seen only once. Other DNA variants within this sample encode the same CDR3. V usage is TRBV7-3 and J usage is TRBJ2-3, with D possibly called TRBD1 or TRBD2 (6 bases each). This CDR3 contains 15 residues. Trimming pared 2 bases from V and 2 bases from J, leaving 11 bases between. Germline-derived CDR1 and CDR2 are SGHTA and FQGTGA. CDR3 region: CASSLGGGLTDTQYF. CDR3 sequence (DNA): TGTGCCAGCAGCTTAGGTGGGGGGCTCACAGATACGCAGTATTTT.

V usage is TRBV27 and J usage is TRBJ2-7, with 9 bases that match TRBD1. Germline V gene lookup returns CDR1 MNHEY and CDR2 SMNVEV (reference sequence). The CDR3 length is 15 residues. V shed 4 bases, J shed 9 bases, and the junction held 13 bases outside the gene matches. CDR3 DNA: TGTGCCAGCAGTTACTCCGGGACAGGGTTTAGTTGGCAGTACTTC. Translating gives CASSYSGTGFSWQYF.

The chain recombines TRBV10-3 with TRBJ2-2, with 7 nucleotides matching TRBD2. Per the germline V gene, CDR1 is ENHRY and CDR2 is SYGVKD. J was trimmed by 6 bases and V by 0 bases; bases with no gene match: 4. The CDR3 runs 15 residues. DNA for the CDR3: TGTGCCATCAGTGAGTCTGGGAGGGGCCCCGGGGAGCTGTTTTTT. Translating it yields CAISESGRGPGELFF.

V usage is TRBV29-1 and J usage is TRBJ2-5; no definite D call. The J call may be in error: the DNA end matches TRBJ2-7 better. CDR3 size: 14 residues. Germline V gives CDR1 SQVTM, CDR2 ANQGSEA. The DNA of the CDR3 is TGCAGCGTTGAAGTAGGGCCCAGCTCCTACGAGCAGTACTTC. This encodes CSVEVGPSSYEQYF.

The chain employs TRBV10-3 and TRBJ2-3; D remains unclear. CDR3 size: 16 residues. Germline CDR1 ENHRY, CDR2 SYGVKD. V dropped 0 bases and J dropped 0 bases, with 10 bases sitting between them. This CDR3 reads CAISESTRGSTDTQYF. The CDR3 region has the DNA TGTGCCATCAGTGAGTCAACAAGAGGTAGCACAGATACGCAGTATTTT.

This chain connects TRBV9 to TRBJ2-1, with 9 bases lining up with TRBD1. V lost 4 bases, J lost 4 bases, and 6 bases stayed unmatched. CDR1 and CDR2 (germline): SGDLS, YYNGEE. This CDR3 has 15 residues. CDR3 bases: TGTGCCAGCAGCTCGGAGGGACAGGGTTACAATGAGCAGTTCTTC. It is translated as CASSSEGQGYNEQFF. Full variable domain (outside the CDR3, taken from reference TRBV9 and TRBJ2-1): DSGVTQTPKHLITATGQRVTLRCSPRSGDLSVYWYQQSLDQGLQFLIQYYNGEERAKGNILERFSAQQFPDLHSELNLSSLELGDSALYFCASSSEGQGYNEQFFGPGTRLTVL.

The V call is TRBV10-3, the J call TRBJ1-1; D gene ambiguous. CDR3 length equals 14 residues. V was cut by 0 bases and J by 3 bases, with 8 bases left in between. Germline V gives CDR1 ENHRY, CDR2 SYGVKD. CDR3 sequence reads: CAISESGHDTEAFF. As DNA, the CDR3 is TGTGCCATCAGTGAGTCAGGGCACGACACTGAAGCTTTCTTT.

This chain connects TRBV2 to TRBJ2-7; no clear D gene. The CDR3 length is 12 residues. Germline CDR1 and CDR2: SNHLY and FYNNEI. V lost 7 bases and J 1 base, leaving 8 bases between the germline ends. Here the CDR3 reads CASKWGSYEQYF. The CDR3 coding sequence is TGTGCCAGCAAATGGGGATCCTACGAGCAGTACTTC.

The gene calls are TRBV6-6 and TRBJ1-5; tentative D call: TRBD1 (6 bases). This CDR3 is built from 16 residues. The germline V and J ends were trimmed by 7 bases and 6 bases, with 22 bases remaining between them. The V gene's germline CDR1 is MNHNY and CDR2 SVGAGI (reference sequence). The CDR3 protein is CASTPREGTGSQPQHF. CDR3 bases: TGTGCCAGCACTCCTAGGGAGGGAACAGGGAGTCAGCCCCAGCATTTT.

In regard to this clone: In the same sample, other DNA sequences code for this CDR3. Here the CDR3 DNA reads TGTGCCAGCAGCGTAGGGACGGGGCAAGAGACCCAGTACTTC. It yields the protein CASSVGTGQETQYF. The chain has TRBV9 and TRBJ2-5; TRBD2 is a possible D gene (5 bases). From germline, CDR1 is SGDLS and CDR2 YYNGEE. This CDR3 has 14 residues. V was pared by 0 bases and J by 2 bases, with 8 bases between.

The J gene is TRBJ1-2, the V gene TRBV7-9; TRBD1 is a possible D gene (5 bases). V was shortened by 3 bases and J by 6 bases, with 17 bases between the two germline ends. The CDR3 is 15 residues long. The germline gives CDR1 SEHNR, CDR2 FQNEAQ (reference sequence). DNA for the CDR3: TGTGCCAGCAGCTTCGGTTCCAGTCAAGGGGATGGCTACACCTTC. Translation: CASSFGSSQGDGYTF.

CDR3 sequence (DNA): TGTGCCAGCAGCTCGGTCCGGGACAGGGGGTATAGCACCGGGGAGCTGTTTTTT. Translation gives CASSSVRDRGYSTGELFF. The chain uses TRBV11-2 and TRBJ2-2; 11 positions agree with TRBD1. V was pared by 4 bases and J by 4 bases, with 11 bases of the junction left unmatched. Looked up from germline, CDR1 is SGHAT and CDR2 is FQNNGV. CDR3 length equals 18 residues.